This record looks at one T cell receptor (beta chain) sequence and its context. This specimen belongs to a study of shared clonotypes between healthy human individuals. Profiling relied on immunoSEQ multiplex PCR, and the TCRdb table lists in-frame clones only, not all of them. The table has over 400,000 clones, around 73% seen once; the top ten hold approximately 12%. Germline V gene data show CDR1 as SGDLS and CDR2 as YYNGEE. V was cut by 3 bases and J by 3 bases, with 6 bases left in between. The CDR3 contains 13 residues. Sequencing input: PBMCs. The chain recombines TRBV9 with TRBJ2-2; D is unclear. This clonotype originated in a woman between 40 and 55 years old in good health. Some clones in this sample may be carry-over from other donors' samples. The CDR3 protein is CASSGTHTGELFF. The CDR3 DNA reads TGTGCCAGCAGCGGGACCCACACCGGGGAGCTGTTTTTT.